This T cell receptor (beta chain) was captured in a study of OX40 agonist ivuxolimab in advanced cancers. In the study overall: Ivuxolimab was delivered to patients intravenously every 2 weeks at doses spanning 0.01 to 10 mg/kg. Subjects had a mean age of roughly 60 years, with a range of about 23 to 79; more than 75% were male. Checkpoint inhibitors had been given previously to under 50% of patients.

As for this clone: The antigen remains unidentified.

TCRdb's table, derived via immunoSEQ multiplex PCR, lists solely in-frame clones and lacks some. The sample holds some 35,000 clones; roughly 89% are singletons and the top ten take over 8.5%. Trimming removed 0 bases from V and 2 bases from J, with 8 bases in between. In germline, CDR1 is SGHTA, CDR2 FQGTGA. This CDR3 spans 15 amino acids. Findings and caveats of the study: Clonal expansion by week 6 occurred in CD4+ and CD8+ blood T cells (at 0.1 to 3.0 mg/kg).

Source: CD4+ or CD8+ T cells sorted from blood, taken in a trial of the OX40 agonist ivuxolimab. The TCR comes from an adult with an advanced solid tumor such as melanoma, head and neck, liver or kidney cancer. This sequence joins TRBV7-3 and TRBJ2-1; D perhaps matches TRBD2 (6 bases). In nucleotides, the CDR3 is TGTGCCAGCAGCTTAACAAGCGGGCCCTACAATGAGCAGTTCTTC. Translated, it gives CASSLTSGPYNEQFF.